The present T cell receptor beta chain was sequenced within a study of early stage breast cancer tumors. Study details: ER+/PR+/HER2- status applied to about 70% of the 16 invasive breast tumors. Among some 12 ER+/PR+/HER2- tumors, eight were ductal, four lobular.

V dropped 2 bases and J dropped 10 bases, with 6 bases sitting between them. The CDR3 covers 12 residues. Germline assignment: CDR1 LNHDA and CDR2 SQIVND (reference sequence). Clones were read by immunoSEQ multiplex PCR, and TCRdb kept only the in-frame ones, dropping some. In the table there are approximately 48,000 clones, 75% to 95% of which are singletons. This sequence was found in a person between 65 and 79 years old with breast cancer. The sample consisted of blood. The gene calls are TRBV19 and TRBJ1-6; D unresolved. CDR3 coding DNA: TGTGCCAGTAGTATAACGCGATCACCCCTCCACTTT. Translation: CASSITRSPLHF.